One and the same sample provided the 3 T cell receptor beta chains below, sequenced in a study of identical twins. Each CDR3 protein gets one entry after TCRdb re-called the 5' RACE reads with MiXCR. The sample includes a few hundred thousand distinct CDR3 sequences, approximately 9.1% seen only once; the top ten take roughly 9%. Input material: naive T cells sorted from blood. The receptors come from a woman between 50 and 59 years old in good health.

Many counts were recorded for this clonotype. The chain links TRBV12-3 or TRBV12-4 to TRBJ1-6; weak D call: TRBD1 (5 bases). V lost 11 bases and J 8 bases, leaving 22 bases between the germline ends. The CDR3 is 15 amino acids. The CDR3 sequence is CAGHTRGRLDSPLHF. The DNA of the CDR3 is TGTGCCGGACATACACGGGGTCGTTTAGATTCACCCCTCCACTTT.

V usage is TRBV29-1 and J usage is TRBJ2-1; the match to TRBD2 covers 12 bases. Germline values: CDR1 SQVTM, CDR2 ANQGSEA. The CDR3 spans 15 residues. V lost 4 bases, J lost 6 bases, and 7 bases stayed unmatched. Written as DNA, the CDR3 is TGCAGCGTTGGCCCTAGCGGGAGGGGTTCCAATGAGCAGTTCTTC. The encoded protein is CSVGPSGRGSNEQFF.

V gene TRBV14 combines with J gene TRBJ2-1; 7 bases fit TRBD2. The CDR3 consists of 14 residues. Germline CDR1 SGHDN, CDR2 FVKESK. V lost 2 bases, J lost 6 bases, and 4 bases stayed unmatched. CDR3 in DNA: TGTGCCAGCAGCCAACAACTAGCGAGCAATGAGCAGTTCTTC. It encodes CASSQQLASNEQFF.